This T cell receptor beta chain was recorded in a study of T cell responses to AZD1222 COVID-19 vaccine. Notes on the study in general: Among vaccine-associated CD4 TCRs, coverage spanned spike, with dominance at 160-218 and 743-854. Close to half of all spike-specific TCRs reportedly target regions of the variants that are unmutated.

Sequencing was performed with immunoSEQ multiplex PCR; in TCRdb, only in-frame clones are kept and a portion is missing. The repertoire includes 150,000 or so clones, 85% to 95% of them detected once, and roughly 0.9% sits in the top ten. Note on this clone: What it recognizes is unknown.

Per germline, CDR1 SGHRS and CDR2 YFSETQ. V shed 4 bases, J shed 1 base, and the junction held 8 bases outside the gene matches. The CDR3 extends over 16 amino acids. The source material was peripheral blood, sampled on day 0 of AZD1222 vaccination. V and J are TRBV5-1 and TRBJ2-3; 8 bases fit TRBD1. This TCR came from an adult in good health. The CDR3 region is CASSQPGGVGTDTQYF. The CDR3 DNA reads TGCGCCAGCAGCCAGCCAGGGGGCGTCGGCACAGATACGCAGTATTTT.